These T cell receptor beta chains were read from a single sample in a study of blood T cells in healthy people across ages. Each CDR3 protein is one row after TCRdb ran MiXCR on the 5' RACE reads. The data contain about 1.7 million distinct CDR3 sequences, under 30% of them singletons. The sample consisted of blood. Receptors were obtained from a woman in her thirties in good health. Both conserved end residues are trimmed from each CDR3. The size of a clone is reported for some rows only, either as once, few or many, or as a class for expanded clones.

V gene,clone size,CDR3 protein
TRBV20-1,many,SASRGGGLTYEQY
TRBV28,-,AGRTAGGPSETQY
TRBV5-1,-,ASNPGQLGYT
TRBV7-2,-,ASTSHAGTVYEQY
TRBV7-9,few,ASSWGGDGDTEAF
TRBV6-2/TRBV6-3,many,ASSYAGLSGANVLT
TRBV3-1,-,ASSQRQYGAGSNQPQH
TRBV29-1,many,SVEGLAYEQY
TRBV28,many,ASSLTKDYGYT
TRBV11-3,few,ASSLETGQGQGEQY
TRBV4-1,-,ASSPAAGTGGGTEAF
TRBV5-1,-,ASSPRRGGGNNEQY
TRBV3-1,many,ASSQVASVRYEQY
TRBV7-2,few,ASSLAPPRMAQY
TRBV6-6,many,AAKPQTDHEQY
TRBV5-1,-,ASSEDRYGYT
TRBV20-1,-,SASESSYKQY
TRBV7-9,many,ASSLAASSYEQY
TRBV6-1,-,ASRASPSDQPQH
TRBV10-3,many,AISAAGSADYGYT
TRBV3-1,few,ASSQGFHGTGNTGELF
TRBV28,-,ASRSPRDEQY